The 6 T cell receptor beta chains below all came from one sample that was sequenced in a study of control samples from healthy donors and cancer patients. This table comes from immunoSEQ multiplex PCR, and its TCRdb copy is limited to in-frame clones, with some not included. The sample records about 170,000 clones, about 90% being singletons. Sequenced input: blood. These receptors came from a woman aged 25 to 39 in good health.

The J gene is TRBJ2-2, the V gene TRBV28, with 9 bases aligning to TRBD2. This CDR3 comprises 15 residues. V lost 7 bases, J lost 6 bases, and 9 bases stayed unmatched. Germline CDR1 reads MDHEN; CDR2 reads SYDVKM. The CDR3 loop is CASTISGSSAGELFF. The DNA of the CDR3 is TGTGCCAGCACCATTAGCGGGAGTTCGGCCGGGGAGCTGTTTTTT.

As concerns this clone: Other DNA sequences from this sample encode an identical CDR3 as well. The V and J genes are TRBV11-2 and TRBJ1-6, with D maybe TRBD1 (6 bases). Trimming removed 5 bases at V and 5 bases at J, with 13 bases between. Germline lookup yields CDR1 SGHAT and CDR2 FQNNGV. This CDR3 comprises 15 residues. CDR3 protein: CASSLEGQNNSPLHF. The CDR3 DNA follows: TGTGCCAGCAGCCTGGAGGGACAAAATAATTCACCCCTCCACTTT.

V gene TRBV25-1 combines with J gene TRBJ1-1; D is uncertain. V was shortened by 6 bases and J by 0 bases, with 5 bases between the two germline ends. Per the germline V gene, CDR1 is MGHDK and CDR2 is SYGVNS. This CDR3 has 12 amino acids. The CDR3 DNA sequence: TGTGCCAGCAGGCAGCTGAACACTGAAGCTTTCTTT. Translated: CASRQLNTEAFF.

The rearrangement uses TRBV7-6 and TRBJ2-7; 9 nucleotides match TRBD2. After removal of 4 bases from V and 5 bases from J, the junction contained 9 bases not matched to a gene. Germline CDR1 reads SGHVS; CDR2 reads FNYEAQ. The CDR3 covers 15 residues. CDR3 sequence: CASSSLAGGPNEQYF. Written as DNA, the CDR3 is TGTGCCAGCAGCTCCCTTGCGGGAGGGCCTAACGAGCAGTACTTC.

The count of this clone is one. V gene TRBV5-1 combines with J gene TRBJ1-1; D remains unclear. This CDR3 comprises 15 residues. Germline V gene sequence: CDR1 SGHRS, CDR2 YFSETQ. The V end lost 0 bases, the J end lost 4 bases, and 13 bases lay between the germline ends. CDR3 amino acids: CASSLAGRRRTEAFF. The CDR3 nucleotides read TGCGCCAGCAGCTTGGCGGGTCGACGGCGCACTGAAGCTTTCTTT.

The chain carries TRBV30 and TRBJ1-1, with D possibly being TRBD1 (6 bases). V lost 3 bases to trimming and J lost 5 bases, with 10 bases between them. Germline V lookup: CDR1 GTSNPN, CDR2 SVGIG (reference sequence). The CDR3 length is 12 residues. CDR3 bases: TGTGCCTGGAGCCCCGGACAGACTGAAGCTTTCTTT. Its translation: CAWSPGQTEAFF.